This T cell receptor beta chain is drawn from a study of preoperative IRX-2 immunotherapy in early breast cancer. The treatment here: preoperative locoregional IRX-2 cytokine immunotherapy. Samples came from a phase Ib trial of preoperative locoregional IRX-2 cytokine immunotherapy. The CDR3 has 16 residues. The germline gives CDR1 SGHVS, CDR2 FQNEAQ. Unmatched junction bases numbered 7, after V lost 1 base and J lost 6 bases. Libraries were prepared by immunoSEQ multiplex PCR; TCRdb keeps only in-frame clonotypes and omits some of them. Found here are almost 35,000 clones, 90% to 95% of them singletons; the top ten hold under 6.5%.

The TCR comes from a human donor with breast cancer. The specimen was obtained from a patient treated with IRX-2 immunotherapy. The chain employs TRBV7-8 and TRBJ2-1; 9 bases are shared with TRBD2. CDR3 amino acids: CASSLVRGGAGNEQFF. The CDR3 bases are TGTGCCAGCAGCTTAGTGCGCGGGGGGGCCGGCAATGAGCAGTTCTTC.